The 9 T cell receptor beta chains presented below share a single source sample, sequenced in a study of T cell clonality in common variable immunodeficiency. Assay: immunoSEQ multiplex PCR; the TCRdb copy retains only in-frame clones and omits some. The specimen has roughly 32,000 clones, none found just once. Specimen: peripheral blood mononuclear cells. The receptor source for this set is a person aged 18 to 69 in good health.

In this sample, this clone turned up a few times. The read terminates 3 residues ahead of where the CDR3 ends, so the germline J gene completes it. The chain is built from TRBV2 and TRBJ1-2; 7 bases match TRBD1. The length of the CDR3 is 15 residues. Trimming took 5 bases from V and 5 from J; bases not matched to a gene: 11. Germline CDR1 reads SNHLY; CDR2 reads FYNNEI. The CDR3 region is CASSTTGTADYGYTF. The part of the CDR3 DNA that was read is TGTGCCAGCAGTACGACTGGGACAGCAGATTATGGC.

This clone was detected ten times or more. The read stops 3 residues short of the end of the CDR3; the missing end is completed from the germline J gene. This chain uses TRBV11-3 with TRBJ1-4; TRBD1 matches at 7 bases. Trimming took 6 bases from V and 6 from J; bases not matched to a gene: 10. The germline V gene encodes CDR1 SGHNT and CDR2 YENEEA. The CDR3 contains 15 residues. The CDR3 DNA, read in part, is TGTGCCAGCAGTTACGGACAGGAGAGGGATGAAAAA. Amino acid sequence: CASSYGQERDEK. The full CDR3 is CASSYGQERDEKLFF. Full variable domain (missing parts from reference TRBV11-3 and TRBJ1-4): EAGVVQSPRYKIIEKKQPVAFWCNPISGHNTLYWYLQNLGQGPELLIRYENEEAVDDSQLPKDRFSAERLKGVDSTLKIQPAELGDSAVYLCASSYGQERDEKLFFGSGTQLSVL.

This clone has at least ten counts. The sequence runs out 3 residues before the end of the CDR3; the remainder is reconstructed from the germline J gene. This chain links TRBV29-1 with TRBJ1-2; D not certain. Germline assignment: CDR1 SQVTM and CDR2 ANQGSEA. The CDR3 sequence is 12 residues long. The V gene lost 5 bases and the J gene lost 3 bases, with 10 bases spanning the gap. The CDR3 reads CSVQAGDYGYTF. The CDR3 bases that were read are TGCAGCGTTCAAGCCGGTGACTATGGC.

This clone was detected ten times or more. Coverage ceases 3 residues before the CDR3 finishes, and the germline J gene fills in the end. Other DNA sequences in this specimen translate into the identical CDR3. The rearrangement links TRBV5-4 to TRBJ2-3; tentative D call: TRBD2 (6 bases). The CDR3 sequence is 14 residues long. Looked up from germline, CDR1 is SGHNT and CDR2 is YYREEE (reference sequence). V was trimmed by 2 bases and J by 0 bases, leaving 7 bases between them. Incomplete CDR3 DNA: TGTGCCAGCAGCTTCAGCGGGAGCACAGATACG. It encodes CASSFSGSTDT. The whole CDR3 reads CASSFSGSTDTQYF.

This clone was recorded at least ten times. The missing CDR3 end, 3 residues past where the read stops, is filled in from the germline J gene. J is TRBJ1-1 and V is TRBV20-1; D remains unclear. Germline-derived CDR1 and CDR2 are DFQATT and SNEGSKA (reference sequence). The length of the CDR3 is 11 residues. Trimming removed 5 bases from V and 7 bases from J, with 11 bases in between. The DNA read from the CDR3 is TGCAGTGCTGCCGGACTCCTTGAA. Protein sequence: CSAAGLLE. The entire CDR3 reads CSAAGLLEAFF.

This clone was recorded many times. The read ends 3 residues before the CDR3 terminus; that terminus is restored from the germline J gene. The chain recombines TRBV30 with TRBJ2-5, with no clear D. V was pared by 4 bases and J by 5 bases, with 8 bases between. This CDR3 has 11 amino acids. Germline V gene sequence: CDR1 GTSNPN, CDR2 SVGIG (reference sequence). The CDR3 region is CAWTHGETQYF. The CDR3 DNA, read in part, is TGTGCCTGGACGCACGGGGAGACC.

This clone has ten or more counts. The read is 3 residues too short to cover the CDR3 end, so that end is filled in from the germline J gene. The gene calls are TRBV7-2 and TRBJ2-5, with D possibly TRBD2 on 6 matching bases. CDR1 is SGHTA and CDR2 is FQGNSA in the germline V gene. This CDR3 contains 15 residues. V lost 1 base and J 2 bases, leaving 11 bases between the germline ends. CDR3 amino acids: CASSLGGLAQETQYF. The CDR3 bases that were read are TGTGCCAGCAGCTTAGGTGGCCTAGCGCAAGAGACC.

This clone has a count of ten or more. The read ends 3 residues early relative to the CDR3; the germline J gene fills the gap. The rearrangement links TRBV5-1 to TRBJ2-3; 9 positions match TRBD2. Trimming removed 5 bases from V and 0 bases from J; junction bases left unmatched: 1. Germline V gene lookup returns CDR1 SGHRS and CDR2 YFSETQ. This CDR3 has 14 amino acids. CDR3 sequence reads: CASRREGSTDTQYF. The DNA read from the CDR3 is TGCGCCAGCAGGCGGGAGGGTAGCACAGATACG.

This clone was seen repeatedly, ten times or more. The read terminates 3 residues before the CDR3 end, so the remaining end is supplied by the germline J gene. The chain links TRBV2 to TRBJ1-5, with D unresolved. CDR3 length: 16 amino acids. The V and J ends lost 2 bases and 0 bases respectively, with 11 bases between them. Germline values: CDR1 SNHLY, CDR2 FYNNEI. This CDR3 is CASSEILRGSNQPQHF. The part of the CDR3 DNA that was read is TGTGCCAGCAGTGAAATTCTACGCGGTAGCAATCAGCCC.